The source of this T cell receptor beta chain is a study of blood T cell repertoires in COVID-19. Across the whole study: Samples taken during acute and convalescent COVID-19 were collected in the United States, Italy and Spain. Sample material is recorded as cDNA or gDNA derived from T cells, B-cell-depleted T cells, or PBMCs.

Trimming took 4 bases from V and 4 from J; bases not matched to a gene: 8. CDR3 length: 15 amino acids. Germline CDR1 and CDR2: MDHEN and SYDVKM. Here immunoSEQ multiplex PCR was the method, and the copy in TCRdb shows in-frame clones only, minus some. The repertoire holds 230,000 or so clones, with around nine tenths as singletons. Grouping used clinical history reported by participants in a survey and questionnaire. Sequencing was performed on PBMCs or T cells enriched from blood (not recorded which). This TCR was recovered from a woman in her fifties or sixties with acute COVID-19. The chain couples TRBV28 to TRBJ2-7; TRBD2 matches 9 bases. In DNA, the CDR3 is TGTGCCAGCAGTTCATCTAGCGGGAATAAGTACGAGCAGTACTTC. It encodes CASSSSSGNKYEQYF.